Listed below are T cell receptor beta chains from one sample, sequenced in a study of blood T cell repertoires in COVID-19. Repertoires were generated with immunoSEQ multiplex PCR, while TCRdb's copy carries only in-frame clones and drops some. The table has roughly 100,000 clones, 84% seen once. Input material: peripheral blood. These receptors originate from a human donor in a cohort sampled during active or convalescent COVID-19. CDR3s include the opening cysteine and the closing phenylalanine or tryptophan. The D gene is left open where the match is weak. Expanded clones are given a class, and other clones once, few, many or no size at all.

J gene: TRBJ2-1
clone size: NA
V gene: TRBV21-1
D gene: NA
CDR3 protein: CASSKGERHEQFF
CDR3 DNA: TGTGCCAGCAGCAAAGGCGAGCGGCATGAGCAGTTCTTC

J gene: TRBJ1-3
clone size: many
V gene: TRBV28
D gene: NA
CDR3 protein: CASTPPGGSGNTIYF
CDR3 DNA: TGTGCCAGCACCCCACCGGGGGGCTCTGGAAACACCATATATTTT

J gene: TRBJ2-1
clone size: NA
V gene: TRBV18
D gene: TRBD2
CDR3 protein: CASSPPGGAKSYNEQFF
CDR3 DNA: TGTGCCAGCTCACCACCCGGGGGGGCCAAGTCCTACAATGAGCAGTTCTTC

J gene: TRBJ1-2
clone size: few
V gene: TRBV2
D gene: NA
CDR3 protein: CASTLERSNYFSNYGYTF
CDR3 DNA: TGTGCCAGCACCCTCGAGAGGTCGAACTATTTTTCGAACTATGGCTACACCTTC

J gene: TRBJ2-2
clone size: NA
V gene: TRBV3-1/TRBV3-2
D gene: TRBD2
CDR3 protein: CASSQDDLAGVLRSGELFF
CDR3 DNA: TGTGCCAGCAGCCAAGACGATCTAGCGGGGGTTCTCCGATCCGGGGAGCTGTTTTTT

J gene: TRBJ1-1
clone size: NA
V gene: TRBV29-1
D gene: NA
CDR3 protein: CSVTREADTEAFF
CDR3 DNA: TGCAGCGTAACCAGGGAGGCGGACACTGAAGCTTTCTTT

J gene: TRBJ1-1
clone size: NA
V gene: TRBV7-2
D gene: NA
CDR3 protein: CASSFMRETEAFF
CDR3 DNA: TGTGCCAGCAGCTTTATGCGGGAAACTGAAGCTTTCTTT

J gene: TRBJ1-1
clone size: NA
V gene: TRBV7-9
D gene: TRBD1
CDR3 protein: CASSATGLNTEAFF
CDR3 DNA: TGTGCCAGCAGCGCGACAGGGTTGAACACTGAAGCTTTCTTT

J gene: TRBJ2-6
clone size: NA
V gene: TRBV18
D gene: NA
CDR3 protein: CASSPYRVNSGANVLTF
CDR3 DNA: TGTGCCAGCTCACCTTACAGGGTCAACTCTGGGGCCAACGTCCTGACTTTC

J gene: TRBJ1-1
clone size: NA
V gene: TRBV7-9
D gene: NA
CDR3 protein: CASSLVRGSTEAFF
CDR3 DNA: TGTGCCAGCAGCTTAGTCCGGGGAAGCACTGAAGCTTTCTTT

J gene: TRBJ2-7
clone size: NA
V gene: TRBV20-1
D gene: NA
CDR3 protein: CSATDMYEQYF
CDR3 DNA: TGCAGTGCTACGGACATGTACGAGCAGTACTTC

J gene: TRBJ2-2
clone size: NA
V gene: TRBV5-4
D gene: NA
CDR3 protein: CASSLAPVNTGELFF
CDR3 DNA: TGTGCCAGCAGCTTGGCGCCGGTGAACACCGGGGAGCTGTTTTTT

J gene: TRBJ2-1
clone size: NA
V gene: TRBV5-1
D gene: NA
CDR3 protein: CASSLVVGSSYNEQFF
CDR3 DNA: TGCGCCAGCAGCTTGGTCGTAGGGAGCTCCTACAATGAGCAGTTCTTC

J gene: TRBJ2-7
clone size: NA
V gene: TRBV5-6
D gene: TRBD1
CDR3 protein: CASSLQPGQVVVQYF
CDR3 DNA: TGTGCCAGCAGCCTCCAACCGGGACAGGTTGTCGTGCAGTACTTC

J gene: TRBJ1-2
clone size: NA
V gene: TRBV7-8
D gene: NA
CDR3 protein: CASSPGHSNYGYTF
CDR3 DNA: TGTGCCAGCAGCCCGGGACACAGTAACTATGGCTACACCTTC

J gene: TRBJ1-1
clone size: NA
V gene: TRBV7-6
D gene: TRBD1
CDR3 protein: CASSLARQGRTEAFF
CDR3 DNA: TGTGCCAGCAGCTTAGCGAGACAGGGTAGGACTGAAGCTTTCTTT

J gene: TRBJ2-7
clone size: NA
V gene: TRBV3-1/TRBV3-2
D gene: NA
CDR3 protein: CASGIGSSYEQYF
CDR3 DNA: TGTGCCAGCGGCATTGGGAGCTCCTACGAGCAGTACTTC

J gene: TRBJ2-6
clone size: NA
V gene: TRBV18
D gene: NA
CDR3 protein: CASSPRQDSGANVLTF
CDR3 DNA: TGTGCCAGCTCACCTCGACAGGACTCTGGGGCCAACGTCCTGACTTTC

J gene: TRBJ2-3
clone size: NA
V gene: TRBV11-3
D gene: TRBD2
CDR3 protein: CASSPGRGGKGTDTQYF
CDR3 DNA: TGTGCCAGCAGCCCCGGGCGGGGGGGCAAAGGTACAGATACGCAGTATTTT

J gene: TRBJ1-1
clone size: NA
V gene: TRBV27
D gene: NA
CDR3 protein: CASSLGRANTEAFF
CDR3 DNA: TGTGCCAGCAGTTTGGGCAGGGCTAACACTGAAGCTTTCTTT

J gene: TRBJ2-1
clone size: NA
V gene: TRBV11-2
D gene: NA
CDR3 protein: CASSFSTGTEQFF
CDR3 DNA: TGTGCCAGCAGTTTCTCCACCGGGACAGAGCAGTTCTTC

J gene: TRBJ2-1
clone size: NA
V gene: TRBV9
D gene: NA
CDR3 protein: CASSTRGATYNEQFF
CDR3 DNA: TGTGCCAGCAGCACCAGGGGCGCTACCTACAATGAGCAGTTCTTC

J gene: TRBJ1-3
clone size: NA
V gene: TRBV12-3/TRBV12-4
D gene: NA
CDR3 protein: CASSLESGNTIYF
CDR3 DNA: TGTGCCAGCAGTTTGGAGTCTGGAAACACCATATATTTT

J gene: TRBJ1-1
clone size: NA
V gene: TRBV11-1
D gene: NA
CDR3 protein: CASSLGGRTEAFF
CDR3 DNA: TGTGCCAGCAGCTTGGGAGGGCGGACTGAAGCTTTCTTT

J gene: TRBJ2-5
clone size: NA
V gene: TRBV7-2
D gene: TRBD2
CDR3 protein: CASSILAAQETQYF
CDR3 DNA: TGTGCCAGCAGCATACTAGCGGCACAAGAGACCCAGTACTTC

J gene: TRBJ1-2
clone size: NA
V gene: TRBV6-5
D gene: NA
CDR3 protein: CASVRDSGRWGYTF
CDR3 DNA: TGTGCCAGCGTACGGGACTCTGGAAGGTGGGGCTACACCTTC

J gene: TRBJ1-5
clone size: NA
V gene: TRBV12-3/TRBV12-4
D gene: NA
CDR3 protein: CASSFAGDKPQHF
CDR3 DNA: TGTGCCAGCAGTTTCGCGGGGGATAAGCCCCAGCATTTT

J gene: TRBJ1-5
clone size: once
V gene: TRBV2
D gene: NA
CDR3 protein: CASSEDAGLSNQPQHF
CDR3 DNA: TGTGCCAGCAGTGAAGACGCAGGATTGAGCAATCAGCCCCAGCATTTT

J gene: TRBJ2-7
clone size: NA
V gene: TRBV3-1/TRBV3-2
D gene: NA
CDR3 protein: CASSPIFLALGSSYEQYF
CDR3 DNA: TGTGCCAGCAGCCCTATCTTCTTAGCGCTTGGGAGCTCCTACGAGCAGTACTTC

J gene: TRBJ1-6
clone size: NA
V gene: TRBV5-6
D gene: TRBD1
CDR3 protein: CASSAGTGGAPLHF
CDR3 DNA: TGTGCCAGCAGCGCGGGGACAGGGGGTGCACCCCTCCACTTT

J gene: TRBJ1-1
clone size: NA
V gene: TRBV19
D gene: NA
CDR3 protein: CASRTPGTEAFF
CDR3 DNA: TGTGCCAGTAGGACCCCGGGTACTGAAGCTTTCTTT

J gene: TRBJ1-1
clone size: NA
V gene: TRBV12-3/TRBV12-4
D gene: NA
CDR3 protein: CASSLYSNTEAFF
CDR3 DNA: TGTGCCAGCAGTTTATACAGCAACACTGAAGCTTTCTTT

J gene: TRBJ1-2
clone size: NA
V gene: TRBV7-9
D gene: TRBD1
CDR3 protein: CASSLGTGSYGYTF
CDR3 DNA: TGTGCCAGCAGCTTGGGGACAGGGAGCTATGGCTACACCTTC

J gene: TRBJ2-7
clone size: NA
V gene: TRBV24-1
D gene: NA
CDR3 protein: CATSAPGSHEQYF
CDR3 DNA: TGTGCCACCAGTGCCCCAGGCTCCCACGAGCAGTACTTC

J gene: TRBJ2-3
clone size: NA
V gene: TRBV10-3
D gene: TRBD2
CDR3 protein: CAIGSLAGALTDTQYF
CDR3 DNA: TGTGCCATCGGGTCACTAGCGGGGGCACTAACAGATACGCAGTATTTT

J gene: TRBJ2-5
clone size: NA
V gene: TRBV2
D gene: TRBD2
CDR3 protein: CASSERASGGFETQYF
CDR3 DNA: TGTGCCAGCAGTGAAAGGGCTAGCGGGGGTTTCGAGACCCAGTACTTC

J gene: TRBJ1-5
clone size: NA
V gene: TRBV7-2
D gene: NA
CDR3 protein: CASSLAGQPQHF
CDR3 DNA: TGTGCCAGCAGCTTAGCCGGTCAGCCCCAGCATTTT

J gene: TRBJ2-5
clone size: NA
V gene: TRBV19
D gene: NA
CDR3 protein: CASTPQTGSRETQYF
CDR3 DNA: TGTGCCAGTACCCCCCAGACAGGCTCCCGAGAGACCCAGTACTTC

J gene: TRBJ2-5
clone size: NA
V gene: TRBV7-9
D gene: NA
CDR3 protein: CASSIRGGQETQYF
CDR3 DNA: TGTGCCAGCAGCATTAGAGGGGGTCAAGAGACCCAGTACTTC

J gene: TRBJ1-2
clone size: NA
V gene: TRBV6-5
D gene: NA
CDR3 protein: CASRLDRDKYGYTF
CDR3 DNA: TGTGCCAGCAGACTGGACCGGGACAAATATGGCTACACCTTC

J gene: TRBJ2-1
clone size: NA
V gene: TRBV7-9
D gene: NA
CDR3 protein: CASSLSMHEQFF
CDR3 DNA: TGTGCCAGCAGCTTGAGCATGCATGAGCAGTTCTTC

J gene: TRBJ2-7
clone size: NA
V gene: TRBV12-3/TRBV12-4
D gene: NA
CDR3 protein: CASSPRWGGLQYF
CDR3 DNA: TGTGCCAGCAGCCCTCGGTGGGGGGGCTTGCAGTACTTC

J gene: TRBJ2-2
clone size: NA
V gene: TRBV2
D gene: TRBD2
CDR3 protein: CASSALAGVGELFF
CDR3 DNA: TGTGCCAGCAGTGCACTAGCGGGGGTTGGGGAGCTGTTTTTT

J gene: TRBJ2-1
clone size: once
V gene: TRBV2
D gene: NA
CDR3 protein: CAIFWSSYNEQFF
CDR3 DNA: TGTGCCATCTTCTGGAGCTCCTACAATGAGCAGTTCTTC